A few counts support the clone carrying this T cell receptor beta chain. As yet, its antigen is unknown. These data are taken from a study of Tregs in tolerant kidney transplant recipients. Broader study findings: Findings come from small patient numbers and require larger validation.

Sequenced by immunoSEQ multiplex PCR; TCRdb stores in-frame clones only, minus some. The table has about 31,000 clones, over 75% seen once; the top ten hold around 2.3%. In germline, CDR1 is SGHTA, CDR2 FQGTGA. The CDR3 extends over 14 amino acids. V lost 0 bases, J lost 0 bases, and 5 bases lay in between. The chain is built from TRBV7-3 and TRBJ1-1; D is uncertain. This receptor was taken from a human donor in good health. Sequenced sample: Tregs from blood cultured with allogeneic cells. CDR3 coding DNA: TGTGCCAGCAGCTTAACGGCGATGAACACTGAAGCTTTCTTT. Residues: CASSLTAMNTEAFF.